This T cell receptor beta chain was sequenced for a study of cytomegalovirus exposure and HLA in healthy donors. Study results and limitations: Association with HLA alleles at 0.05 false discovery rate was found for 15,000 or so TCR beta sequences in a later analysis.

Each of the donors was a healthy bone marrow donor. The PCR contained 60 Vbeta and 13 Jbeta primers. Data came from immunoSEQ multiplex PCR; TCRdb stores just in-frame clones and leaves some out. The sample holds over 150,000 clones; more than 60% are singletons and the top ten take about 4%. V trimming: 6 bases; J trimming: 5 bases; junction bases outside the gene matches: 10. Germline V lookup: CDR1 MGHRA, CDR2 YSYEKL. The CDR3 runs to 15 residues. This clone was counted between two and nine times. What it binds is not known. The specimen was PBMCs. This sequence joins TRBV4-1 and TRBJ1-1, with 9 nucleotides matching TRBD1. The receptor was derived from a woman aged 55-70 years in good health and CMV-seropositive. The CDR3, as DNA: TGCGCCAGCAGGGTGCAACAGGGGGCGCGGACTGAAGCTTTCTTT. This codes for CASRVQQGARTEAFF.